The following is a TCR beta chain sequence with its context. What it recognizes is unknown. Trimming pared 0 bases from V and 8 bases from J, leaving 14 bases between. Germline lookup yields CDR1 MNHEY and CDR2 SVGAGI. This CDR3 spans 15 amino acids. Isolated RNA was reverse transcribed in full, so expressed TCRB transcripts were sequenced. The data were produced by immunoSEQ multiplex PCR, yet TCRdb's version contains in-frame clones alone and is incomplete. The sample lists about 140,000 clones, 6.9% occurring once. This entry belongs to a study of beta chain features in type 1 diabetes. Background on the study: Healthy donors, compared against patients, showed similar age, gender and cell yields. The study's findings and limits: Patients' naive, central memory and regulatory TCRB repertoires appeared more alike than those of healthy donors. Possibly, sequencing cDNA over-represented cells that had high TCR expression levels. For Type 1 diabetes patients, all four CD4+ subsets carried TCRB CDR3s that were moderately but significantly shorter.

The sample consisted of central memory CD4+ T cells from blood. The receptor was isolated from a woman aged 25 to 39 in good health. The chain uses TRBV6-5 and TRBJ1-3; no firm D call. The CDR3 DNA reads TGTGCCAGCAGTTACTCGATTACCGACATGCACACCATATATTTT. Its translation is CASSYSITDMHTIYF.